This T cell receptor (beta chain) was recorded in a study of blood T cell repertoires in COVID-19. The wider study: Sites across the United States, Italy and Spain contributed samples from acute and convalescent COVID-19.

Clinical histories supplied by participants themselves formed the basis of cohort assignment. The table came from immunoSEQ multiplex PCR; TCRdb's copy has only in-frame clones and leaves some out. This repertoire shows approximately 250,000 clones, approximately 90% found once; its top ten account for roughly 3.9%. The CDR3 is made up of 17 amino acids. V shed 7 bases, J shed 4 bases, and the junction held 13 bases outside the gene matches. Germline V gene data show CDR1 as SNHLY and CDR2 as FYNNEI. V gene TRBV2 combines with J gene TRBJ2-3; 11 bases match TRBD2. The source is a woman between 25 and 40 years old with acute COVID-19. Sequencing was done on a sample of PBMCs or T cells enriched from blood (not recorded which). The chain's CDR3 is CASMGTGPTSGADTQYF. The CDR3 DNA follows: TGTGCCAGCATGGGAACCGGACCGACTAGCGGGGCAGATACGCAGTATTTT. Filled out from reference TRBV2 and TRBJ2-3, the complete variable domain reads EPEVTQTPSHQVTQMGQEVILRCVPISNHLYFYWYRQILGQKVEFLVSFYNNEISEKSEIFDDQFSVERPDGSNFTLKIRSTKLEDSAMYFCASMGTGPTSGADTQYFGPGTRLTVL.